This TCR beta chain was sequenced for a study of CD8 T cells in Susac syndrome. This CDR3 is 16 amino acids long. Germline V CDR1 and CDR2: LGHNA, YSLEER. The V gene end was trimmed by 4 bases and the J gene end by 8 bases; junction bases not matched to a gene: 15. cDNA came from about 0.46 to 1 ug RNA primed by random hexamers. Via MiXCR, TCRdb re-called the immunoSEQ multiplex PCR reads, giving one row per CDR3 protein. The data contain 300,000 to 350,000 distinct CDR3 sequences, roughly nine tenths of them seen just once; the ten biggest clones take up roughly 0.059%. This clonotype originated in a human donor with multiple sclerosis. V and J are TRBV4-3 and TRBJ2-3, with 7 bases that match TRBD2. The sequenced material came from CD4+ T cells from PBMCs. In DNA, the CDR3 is TGCGCCAGCAGCCGTGAGGGAAGCGGGGCACAAGTTACGCAGTATTTT. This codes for CASSREGSGAQVTQYF.